This T cell receptor (beta chain) was obtained from a study of blood T cell repertoires in COVID-19. Study-wide background: The origin of the acute and convalescent COVID-19 samples was the United States, Italy and Spain.

Original analysis: Amplification of reference gene primers provided the estimated nucleated cell counts. Clones were sequenced by immunoSEQ multiplex PCR, and TCRdb holds only the in-frame ones, with some missing. V, J and clone size are those of that table, while D and trimming were read from the DNA. In the table there are about 120,000 clones, about 74% of which are singletons. Trimming took 5 bases from V and 0 from J, leaving 11 bases between them. This CDR3 spans 15 amino acids. Germline CDR1 reads SGHNT; CDR2 reads YYREEE (reference sequence). Sequenced: peripheral blood. The chain links TRBV5-4 to TRBJ2-2; D might be TRBD2 (6 bases). This clonotype was sampled from a man between 60 and 75 years old with acute or convalescent COVID-19. The CDR3 nucleotides are TGTGCCAGCAGTTTAACGGGGGCGAACACCGGGGAGCTGTTTTTT. Amino acids: CASSLTGANTGELFF. Full variable domain (rest looked up from reference TRBV5-4 and TRBJ2-2): ETGVTQSPTHLIKTRGQQVTLRCSSQSGHNTVSWYQQALGQGPQFIFQYYREEENGRGNFPPRFSGLQFPNYSSELNVNALELDDSALYLCASSLTGANTGELFFGEGSRLTVL.